This TCR beta chain was found in a study of spatial heterogeneity in lung cancer. Trimming took 5 bases from V and 1 from J; bases not matched to a gene: 4. The length of the CDR3 is 15 residues. Germline V gives CDR1 MNHNY, CDR2 SVGAGI (reference sequence). Time point here: sample taken at primary tumor resection. Whole RNA came from tumor, nontumor lung or frozen PBMC and was sequenced without being sorted. The donor group consisted of approximately 77 patients who had untreated, early-stage non-small cell lung cancer. This clonotype has ten or more counts. The antigen is unknown. In TCRdb, the 5' RACE reads were re-called with MiXCR into one record per CDR3 protein. Of about 15,000 distinct CDR3 sequences in the sample, 7.9% are singletons; the top ten hold roughly 32%. Findings of the study overall: The appearance of ubiquitous expanded tumor TCRs in blood was greater at resection than follow-up.

The genes are TRBV6-6 and TRBJ2-3, with 9 positions matching TRBD2. This material consisted of PBMCs, taken at surgery. The clonotype was recovered from a female donor with early-stage non-small cell lung cancer. This chain's CDR3 is CASSIAGVGTDTQYF. CDR3 nucleotides: TGTGCCAGCAGTATAGCGGGGGTGGGCACAGATACGCAGTATTTT.